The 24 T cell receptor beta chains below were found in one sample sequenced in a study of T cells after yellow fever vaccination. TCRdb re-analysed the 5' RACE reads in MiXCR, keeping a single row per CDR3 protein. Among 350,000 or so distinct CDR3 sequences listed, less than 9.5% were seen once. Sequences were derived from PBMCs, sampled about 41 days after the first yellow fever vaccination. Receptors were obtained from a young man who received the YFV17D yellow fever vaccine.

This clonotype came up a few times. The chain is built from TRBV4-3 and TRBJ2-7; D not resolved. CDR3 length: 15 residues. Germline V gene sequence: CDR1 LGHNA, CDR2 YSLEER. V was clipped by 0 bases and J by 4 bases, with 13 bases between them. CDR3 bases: TGCGCCAGCAGCCAAGAGGCCCAGACTGGTTACGAGCAGTACTTC. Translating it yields CASSQEAQTGYEQYF.

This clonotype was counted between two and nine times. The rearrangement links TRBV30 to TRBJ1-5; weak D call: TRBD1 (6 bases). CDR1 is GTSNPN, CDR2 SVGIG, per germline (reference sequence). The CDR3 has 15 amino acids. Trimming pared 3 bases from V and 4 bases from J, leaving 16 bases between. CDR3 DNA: TGTGCCTGGAGCCCCGGGACAAACTTAAATCAGCCCCAGCATTTT. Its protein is CAWSPGTNLNQPQHF.

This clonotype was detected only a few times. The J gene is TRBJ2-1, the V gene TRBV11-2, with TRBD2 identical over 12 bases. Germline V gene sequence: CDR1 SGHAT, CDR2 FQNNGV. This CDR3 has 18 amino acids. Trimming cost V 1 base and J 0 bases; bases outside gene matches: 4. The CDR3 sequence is CASSLGTSGVSSYNEQFF. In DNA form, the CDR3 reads TGTGCCAGCAGCTTAGGGACTAGCGGGGTTAGCTCCTACAATGAGCAGTTCTTC.

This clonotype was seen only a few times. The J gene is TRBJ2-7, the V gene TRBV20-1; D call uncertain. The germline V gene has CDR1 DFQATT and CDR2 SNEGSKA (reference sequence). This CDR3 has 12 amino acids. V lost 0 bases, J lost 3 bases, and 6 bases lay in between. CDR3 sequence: CSARDVDYEQYF. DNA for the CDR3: TGCAGTGCTAGAGACGTCGACTACGAGCAGTACTTC.

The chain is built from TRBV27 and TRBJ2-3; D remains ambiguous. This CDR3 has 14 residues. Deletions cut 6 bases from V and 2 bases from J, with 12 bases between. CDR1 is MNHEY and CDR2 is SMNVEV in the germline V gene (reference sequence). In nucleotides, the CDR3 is TGTGCCAGCAGGAGCATAGACGTCACAGATACGCAGTATTTT. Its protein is CASRSIDVTDTQYF.

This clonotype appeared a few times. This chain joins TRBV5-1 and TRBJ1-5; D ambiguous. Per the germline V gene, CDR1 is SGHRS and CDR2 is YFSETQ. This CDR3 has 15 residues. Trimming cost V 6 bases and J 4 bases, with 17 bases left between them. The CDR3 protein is CASTRDGSRNQPQHF. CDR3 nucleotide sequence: TGCGCCAGCACGCGGGATGGGTCCAGAAATCAGCCCCAGCATTTT. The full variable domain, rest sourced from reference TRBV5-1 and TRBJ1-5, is KAGVTQTPRYLIKTRGQQVTLSCSPISGHRSVSWYQQTPGQGLQFLFEYFSETQRNKGNFPGRFSGRQFSNSRSEMNVSTLELGDSALYLCASTRDGSRNQPQHFGDGTRLSIL.

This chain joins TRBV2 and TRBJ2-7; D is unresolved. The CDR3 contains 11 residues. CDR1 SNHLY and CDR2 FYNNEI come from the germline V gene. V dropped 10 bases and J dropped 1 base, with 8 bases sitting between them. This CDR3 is CAIGQSYEQYV. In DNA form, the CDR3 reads TGTGCCATTGGGCAGTCCTACGAGCAGTACGTC.

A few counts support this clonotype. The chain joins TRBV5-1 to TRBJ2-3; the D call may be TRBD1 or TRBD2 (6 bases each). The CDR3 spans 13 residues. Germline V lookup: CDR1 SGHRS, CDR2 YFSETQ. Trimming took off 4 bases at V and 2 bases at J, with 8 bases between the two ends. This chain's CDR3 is CASSPGATDTQYF. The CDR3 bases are TGCGCCAGCAGCCCGGGGGCCACAGATACGCAGTATTTT. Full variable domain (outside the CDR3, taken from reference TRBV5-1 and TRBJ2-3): KAGVTQTPRYLIKTRGQQVTLSCSPISGHRSVSWYQQTPGQGLQFLFEYFSETQRNKGNFPGRFSGRQFSNSRSEMNVSTLELGDSALYLCASSPGATDTQYFGPGTRLTVL.

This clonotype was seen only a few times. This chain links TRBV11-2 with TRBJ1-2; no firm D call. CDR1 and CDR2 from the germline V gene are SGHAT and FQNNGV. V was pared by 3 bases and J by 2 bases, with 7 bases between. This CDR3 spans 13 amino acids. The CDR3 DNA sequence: TGTGCCAGCAGCTTGAGATTGAACTATGGCTACACCTTC. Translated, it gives CASSLRLNYGYTF. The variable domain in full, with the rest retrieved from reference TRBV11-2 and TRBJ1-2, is EAGVAQSPRYKIIEKRQSVAFWCNPISGHATLYWYQQILGQGPKLLIQFQNNGVVDDSQLPKDRFSAERLKGVDSTLKIQPAKLEDSAVYLCASSLRLNYGYTFGSGTRLTVV.

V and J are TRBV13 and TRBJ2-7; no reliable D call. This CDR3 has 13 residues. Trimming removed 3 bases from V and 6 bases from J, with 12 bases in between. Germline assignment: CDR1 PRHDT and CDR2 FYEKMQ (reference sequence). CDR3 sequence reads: CASSLFQFSEQYF. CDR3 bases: TGTGCCAGCAGCTTGTTTCAGTTCTCCGAGCAGTACTTC.

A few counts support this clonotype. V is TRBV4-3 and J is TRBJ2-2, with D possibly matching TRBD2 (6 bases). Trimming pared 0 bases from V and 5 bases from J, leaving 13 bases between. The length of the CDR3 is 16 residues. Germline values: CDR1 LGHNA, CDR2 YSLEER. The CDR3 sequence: CASSQDRRADTGELFF. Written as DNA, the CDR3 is TGCGCCAGCAGCCAAGATAGGAGGGCCGATACCGGGGAGCTGTTTTTT.

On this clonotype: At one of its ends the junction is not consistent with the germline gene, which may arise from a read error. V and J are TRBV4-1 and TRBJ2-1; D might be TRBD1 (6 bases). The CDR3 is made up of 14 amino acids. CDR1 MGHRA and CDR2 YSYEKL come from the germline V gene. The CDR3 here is CVSSQGTGTDEQFF. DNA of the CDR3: TGCGTCAGCAGCCAAGGAACAGGGACCGATGAGCAGTTCTTC.

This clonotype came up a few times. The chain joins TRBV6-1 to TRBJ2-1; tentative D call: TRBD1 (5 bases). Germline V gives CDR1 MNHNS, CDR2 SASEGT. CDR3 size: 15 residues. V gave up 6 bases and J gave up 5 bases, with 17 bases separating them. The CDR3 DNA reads TGTGCCAGCAGCCTTCATAGGGGTCGGGACAATGAGCAGTTCTTC. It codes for CASSLHRGRDNEQFF.

The CDR3 region is CASSPQRAEVAPLHF. In DNA form, the CDR3 reads TGTGCCAGCAGTCCCCAACGGGCCGAGGTAGCACCCCTCCACTTT. The chain recombines TRBV12-3 or TRBV12-4 with TRBJ1-6, with D uncertain. The CDR3 covers 15 residues. V was clipped by 5 bases and J by 11 bases, with 19 bases between them.

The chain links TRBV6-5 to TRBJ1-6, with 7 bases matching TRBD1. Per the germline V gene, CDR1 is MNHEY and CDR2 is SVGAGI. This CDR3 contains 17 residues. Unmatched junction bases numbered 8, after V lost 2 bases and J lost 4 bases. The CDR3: CASSYQGTALYNSPLHF. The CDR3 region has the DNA TGTGCCAGCAGTTACCAAGGGACAGCATTATATAATTCACCCCTCCACTTT.

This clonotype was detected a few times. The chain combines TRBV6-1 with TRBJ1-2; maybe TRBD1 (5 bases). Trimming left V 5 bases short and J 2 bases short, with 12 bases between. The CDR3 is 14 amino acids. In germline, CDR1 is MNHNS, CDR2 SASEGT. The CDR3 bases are TGTGCCAGCAGTCGTTCGACAGCCAACTATGGCTACACCTTC. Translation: CASSRSTANYGYTF.

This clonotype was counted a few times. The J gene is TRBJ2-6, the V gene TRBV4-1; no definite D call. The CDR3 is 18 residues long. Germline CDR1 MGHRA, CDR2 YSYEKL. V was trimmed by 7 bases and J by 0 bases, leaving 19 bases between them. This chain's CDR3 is CASTTGRVGRSGANVLTF. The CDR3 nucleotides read TGCGCCAGCACCACTGGTCGGGTCGGGCGCTCTGGGGCCAACGTCCTGACTTTC.

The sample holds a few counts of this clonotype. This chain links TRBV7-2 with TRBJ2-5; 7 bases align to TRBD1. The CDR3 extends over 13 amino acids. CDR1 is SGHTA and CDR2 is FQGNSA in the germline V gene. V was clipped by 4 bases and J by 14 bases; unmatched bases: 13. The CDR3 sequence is CASSSVEPGQKYF. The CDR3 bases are TGTGCCAGCAGCTCCGTAGAGCCGGGACAGAAATACTTC.

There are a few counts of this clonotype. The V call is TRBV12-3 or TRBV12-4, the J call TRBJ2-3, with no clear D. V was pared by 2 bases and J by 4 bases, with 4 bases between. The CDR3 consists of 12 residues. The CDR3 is CASSLMPDTQYF. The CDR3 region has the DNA TGTGCCAGCAGTTTAATGCCAGATACGCAGTATTTT.

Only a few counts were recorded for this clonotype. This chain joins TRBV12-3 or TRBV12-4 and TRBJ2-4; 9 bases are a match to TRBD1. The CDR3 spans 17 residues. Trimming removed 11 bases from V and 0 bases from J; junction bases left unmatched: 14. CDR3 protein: CAVPGQGFCGAKNIQYF. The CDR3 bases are TGTGCCGTCCCGGGACAGGGTTTTTGTGGAGCCAAAAACATTCAGTACTTC.

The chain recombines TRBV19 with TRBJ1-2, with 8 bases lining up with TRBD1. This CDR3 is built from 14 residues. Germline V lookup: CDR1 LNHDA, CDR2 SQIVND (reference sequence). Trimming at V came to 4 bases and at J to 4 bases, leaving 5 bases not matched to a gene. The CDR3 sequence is CASSTRQGSYGYTF. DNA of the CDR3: TGTGCCAGTAGTACTCGACAGGGGAGCTATGGCTACACCTTC. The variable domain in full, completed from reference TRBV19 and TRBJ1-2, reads DGGITQSPKYLFRKEGQNVTLSCEQNLNHDAMYWYRQDPGQGLRLIYYSQIVNDFQKGDIAEGYSVSREKKESFPLTVTSAQKNPTAFYLCASSTRQGSYGYTFGSGTRLTVV.

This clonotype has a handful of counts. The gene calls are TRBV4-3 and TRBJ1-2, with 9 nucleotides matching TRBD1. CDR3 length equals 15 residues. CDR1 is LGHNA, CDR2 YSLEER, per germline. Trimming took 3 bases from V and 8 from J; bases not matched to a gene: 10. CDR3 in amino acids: CASSQQTGTGYGYTF. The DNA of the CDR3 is TGCGCCAGCAGCCAGCAAACCGGGACAGGGTACGGCTACACCTTC.

CDR3 loop: CASSLGQQVIYGYTF. CDR3 nucleotide sequence: TGTGCCAGCAGCTTGGGACAACAAGTAATCTATGGCTACACCTTC. V gene TRBV5-6 combines with J gene TRBJ1-2; D is ambiguous. Trimming pared 0 bases from V and 4 bases from J, leaving 13 bases between. Germline CDR1 reads SGHDT; CDR2 reads YYEEEE. The CDR3 runs 15 residues.

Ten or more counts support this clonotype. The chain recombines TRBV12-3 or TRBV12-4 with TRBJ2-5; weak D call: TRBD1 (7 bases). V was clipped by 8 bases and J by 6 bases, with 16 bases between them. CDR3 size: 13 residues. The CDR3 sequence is CASLGGGTKTQYF. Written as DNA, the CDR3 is TGTGCCAGCCTTGGAGGGGGCACGAAGACCCAGTACTTC.